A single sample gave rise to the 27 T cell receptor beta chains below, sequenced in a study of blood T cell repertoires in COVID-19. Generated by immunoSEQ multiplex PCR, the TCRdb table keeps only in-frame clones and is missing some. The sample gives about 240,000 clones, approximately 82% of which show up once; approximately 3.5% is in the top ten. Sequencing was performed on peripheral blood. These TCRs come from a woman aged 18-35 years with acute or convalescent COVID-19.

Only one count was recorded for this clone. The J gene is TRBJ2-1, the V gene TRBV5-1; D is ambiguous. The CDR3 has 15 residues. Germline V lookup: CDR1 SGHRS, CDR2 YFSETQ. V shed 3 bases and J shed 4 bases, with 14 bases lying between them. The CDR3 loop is CASSSQSQVYNEQFF. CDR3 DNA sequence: TGCGCCAGCAGCTCGCAATCTCAGGTTTACAATGAGCAGTTCTTC.

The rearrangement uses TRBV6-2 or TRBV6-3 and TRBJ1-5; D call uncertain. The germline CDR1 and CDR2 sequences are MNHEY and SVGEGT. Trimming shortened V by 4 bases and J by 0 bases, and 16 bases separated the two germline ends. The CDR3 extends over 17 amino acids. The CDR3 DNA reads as TGTGCCAGCAGTTCCCCAAGAGGGTCCCGTAGCAATCAGCCCCAGCATTTT. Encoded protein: CASSSPRGSRSNQPQHF.

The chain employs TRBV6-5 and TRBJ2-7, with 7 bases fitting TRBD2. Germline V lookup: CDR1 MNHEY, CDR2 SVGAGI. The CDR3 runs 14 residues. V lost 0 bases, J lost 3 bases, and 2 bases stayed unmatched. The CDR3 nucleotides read TGTGCCAGCAGTTACTCGGGGGAGGGCTACGAGCAGTACTTC. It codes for CASSYSGEGYEQYF.

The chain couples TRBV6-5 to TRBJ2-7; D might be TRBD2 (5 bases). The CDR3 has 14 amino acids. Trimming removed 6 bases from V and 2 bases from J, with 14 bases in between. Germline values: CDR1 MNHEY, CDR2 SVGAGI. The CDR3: CASSSPRGPYEQYF. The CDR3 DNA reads TGTGCCAGCAGCTCCCCCAGAGGGCCCTACGAGCAGTACTTC.

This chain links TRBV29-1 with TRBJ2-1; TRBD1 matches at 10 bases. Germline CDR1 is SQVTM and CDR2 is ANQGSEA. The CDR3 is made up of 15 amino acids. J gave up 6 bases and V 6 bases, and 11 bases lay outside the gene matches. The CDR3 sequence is CSVSTRDRGFNEQFF. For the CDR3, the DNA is TGCAGCGTCTCGACCCGGGACAGGGGTTTCAATGAGCAGTTCTTC.

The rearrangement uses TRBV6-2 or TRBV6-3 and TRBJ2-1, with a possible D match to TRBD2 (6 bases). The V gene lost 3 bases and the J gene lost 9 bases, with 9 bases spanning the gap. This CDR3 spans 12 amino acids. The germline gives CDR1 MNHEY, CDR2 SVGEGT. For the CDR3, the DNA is TGTGCCAGCAGTTATATGGGGGGTGAGCAGTTCTTC. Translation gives CASSYMGGEQFF.

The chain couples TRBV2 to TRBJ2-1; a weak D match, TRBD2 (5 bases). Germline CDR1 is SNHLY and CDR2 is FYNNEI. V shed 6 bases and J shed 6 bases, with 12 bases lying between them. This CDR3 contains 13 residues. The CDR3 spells CASSPGGGNEQFF. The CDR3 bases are TGTGCCAGCAGCCCCGGAGGCGGCAATGAGCAGTTCTTC.

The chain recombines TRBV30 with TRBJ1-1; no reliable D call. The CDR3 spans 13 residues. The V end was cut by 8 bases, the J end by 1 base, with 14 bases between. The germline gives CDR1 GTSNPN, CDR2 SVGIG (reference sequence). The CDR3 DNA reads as TGTGCCGTCAAGGTCCGGGGGAACACTGAAGCTTTCTTT. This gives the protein CAVKVRGNTEAFF.

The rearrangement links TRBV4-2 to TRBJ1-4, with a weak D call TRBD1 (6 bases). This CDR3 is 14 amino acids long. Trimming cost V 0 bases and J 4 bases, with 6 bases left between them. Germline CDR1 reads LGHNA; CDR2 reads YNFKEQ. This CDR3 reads CASSQEGHNEKLFF. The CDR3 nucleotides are TGTGCCAGCAGCCAAGAGGGACATAATGAAAAACTGTTTTTT.

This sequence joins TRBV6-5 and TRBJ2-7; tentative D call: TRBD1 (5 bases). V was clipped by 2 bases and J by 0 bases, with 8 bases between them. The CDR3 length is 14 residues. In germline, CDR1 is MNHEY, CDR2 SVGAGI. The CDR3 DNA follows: TGTGCCAGCAGTTACGGAGACAGCTCCTACGAGCAGTACTTC. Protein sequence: CASSYGDSSYEQYF.

CDR3 protein: CASSLYAGEMTYEQYF. The CDR3 DNA is TGTGCCAGCAGTTTATATGCGGGAGAGATGACCTACGAGCAGTACTTC. The rearrangement joins TRBV27 to TRBJ2-7; 7 nucleotides agree with TRBD2. The V segment lost 1 base and the J segment 2 bases; nucleotides outside the gene matches: 8. The length of the CDR3 is 16 residues. Germline V CDR1 and CDR2: MNHEY, SMNVEV (reference sequence).

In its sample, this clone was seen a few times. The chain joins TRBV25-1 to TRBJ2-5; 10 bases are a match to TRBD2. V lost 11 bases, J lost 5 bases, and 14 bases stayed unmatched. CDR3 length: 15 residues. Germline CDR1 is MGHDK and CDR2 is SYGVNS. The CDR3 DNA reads TGTGCCGCGGCACCATCAGCGGGAGGGCTGGAGACCCAGTACTTC. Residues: CAAAPSAGGLETQYF.

CDR3 in amino acids: CASSLIWGVTPKNIQYF. In DNA form, the CDR3 reads TGCGCCAGCAGCCTAATATGGGGGGTTACTCCCAAAAACATTCAGTACTTC. The chain links TRBV4-3 to TRBJ2-4; D possibly corresponds to TRBD2 (6 bases). The CDR3 covers 17 residues. The V end lost 4 bases, the J end lost 2 bases, and 18 bases lay between the germline ends. Germline CDR1 and CDR2: LGHNA and YSLEER.

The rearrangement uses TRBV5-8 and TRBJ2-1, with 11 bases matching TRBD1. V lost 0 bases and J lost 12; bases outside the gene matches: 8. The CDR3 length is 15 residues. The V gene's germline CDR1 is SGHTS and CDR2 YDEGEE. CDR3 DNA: TGTGCCAGCAGCTTGGGGGGGACAGGGGGTACCAGGCAGTTCTTC. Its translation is CASSLGGTGGTRQFF.

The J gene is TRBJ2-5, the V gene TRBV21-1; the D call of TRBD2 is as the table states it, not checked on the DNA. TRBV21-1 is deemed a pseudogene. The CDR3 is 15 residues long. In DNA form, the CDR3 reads TGTGCCAGCAGCGTCCCAGATGGGGGGAGAGAGACCCAGTACTTC. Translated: CASSVPDGGRETQYF.

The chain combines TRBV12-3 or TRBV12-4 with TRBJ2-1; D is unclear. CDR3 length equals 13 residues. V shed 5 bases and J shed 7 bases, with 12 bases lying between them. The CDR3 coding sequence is TGTGCCAGCAGTCCCTCGTTGCGGAATGAGCAGTTCTTC. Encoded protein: CASSPSLRNEQFF.

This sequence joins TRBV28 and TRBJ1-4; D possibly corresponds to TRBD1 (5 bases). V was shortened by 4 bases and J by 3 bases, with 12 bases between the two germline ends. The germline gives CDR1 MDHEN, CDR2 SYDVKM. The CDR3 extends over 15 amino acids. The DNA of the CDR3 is TGTGCCAGCAGTTCTTCAGGGAGGGCTAATGAAAAACTGTTTTTT. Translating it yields CASSSSGRANEKLFF.

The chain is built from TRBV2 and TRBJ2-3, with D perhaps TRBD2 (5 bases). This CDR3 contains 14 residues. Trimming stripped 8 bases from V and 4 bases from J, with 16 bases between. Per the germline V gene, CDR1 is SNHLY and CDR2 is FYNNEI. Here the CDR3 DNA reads TGTGCCAGCGTTATGGACTCAGTATCAGATACGCAGTATTTT. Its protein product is CASVMDSVSDTQYF.

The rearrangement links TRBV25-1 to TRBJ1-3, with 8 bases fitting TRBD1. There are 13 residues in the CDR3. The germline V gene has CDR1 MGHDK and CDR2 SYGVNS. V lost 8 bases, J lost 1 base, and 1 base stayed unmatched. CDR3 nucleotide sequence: TGTGCCAGCCGGACAGGGTCTGGAAACACCATATATTTT. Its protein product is CASRTGSGNTIYF.

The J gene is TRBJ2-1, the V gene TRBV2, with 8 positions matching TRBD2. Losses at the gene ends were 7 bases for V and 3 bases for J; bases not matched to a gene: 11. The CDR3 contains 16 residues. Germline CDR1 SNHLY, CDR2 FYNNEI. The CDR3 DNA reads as TGTGCCAGCATATCCCCTACTAGCGGAGTCTACAATGAGCAGTTCTTC. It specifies CASISPTSGVYNEQFF.

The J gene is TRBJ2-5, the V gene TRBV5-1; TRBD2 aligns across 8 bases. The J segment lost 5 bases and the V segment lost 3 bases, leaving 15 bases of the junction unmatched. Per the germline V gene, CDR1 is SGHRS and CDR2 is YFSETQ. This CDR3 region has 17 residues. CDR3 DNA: TGCGCCAGCAGCTACCCGGGACTAGGACCGCGGGGGGAGACCCAGTACTTC. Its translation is CASSYPGLGPRGETQYF.

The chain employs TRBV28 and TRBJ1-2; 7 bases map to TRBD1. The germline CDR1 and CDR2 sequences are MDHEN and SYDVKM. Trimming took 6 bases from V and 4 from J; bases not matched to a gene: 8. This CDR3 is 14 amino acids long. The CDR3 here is CASSSGQSSYGYTF. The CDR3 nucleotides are TGTGCCAGCAGCTCGGGACAGTCTTCCTATGGCTACACCTTC.

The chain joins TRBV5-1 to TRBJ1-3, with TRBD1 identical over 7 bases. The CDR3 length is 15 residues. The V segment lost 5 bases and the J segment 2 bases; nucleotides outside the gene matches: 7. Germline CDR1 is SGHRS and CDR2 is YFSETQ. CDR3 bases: TGCGCCAGCAGGCCGACAGGGACTGCTGGAAACACCATATATTTT. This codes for CASRPTGTAGNTIYF.

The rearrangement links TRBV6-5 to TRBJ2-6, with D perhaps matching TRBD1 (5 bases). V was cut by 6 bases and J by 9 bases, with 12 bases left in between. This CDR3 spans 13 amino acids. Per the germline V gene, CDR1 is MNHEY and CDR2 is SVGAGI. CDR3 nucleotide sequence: TGTGCCAGCAGCCAGGGCAATGTCAACGTCCTGACTTTC. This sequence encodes CASSQGNVNVLTF.

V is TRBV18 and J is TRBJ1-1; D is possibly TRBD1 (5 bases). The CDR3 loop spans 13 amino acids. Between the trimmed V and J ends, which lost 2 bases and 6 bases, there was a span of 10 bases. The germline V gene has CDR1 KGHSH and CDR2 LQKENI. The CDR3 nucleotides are TGTGCCAGCTCACCATCTGGGGCCCCTGAAGCTTTCTTT. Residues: CASSPSGAPEAFF.

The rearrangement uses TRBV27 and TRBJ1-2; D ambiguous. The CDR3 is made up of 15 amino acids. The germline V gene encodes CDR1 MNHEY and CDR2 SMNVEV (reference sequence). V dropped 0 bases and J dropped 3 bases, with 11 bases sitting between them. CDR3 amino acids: CASSLSLGGDYGYTF. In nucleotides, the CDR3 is TGTGCCAGCAGTTTATCCCTGGGAGGAGACTATGGCTACACCTTC.

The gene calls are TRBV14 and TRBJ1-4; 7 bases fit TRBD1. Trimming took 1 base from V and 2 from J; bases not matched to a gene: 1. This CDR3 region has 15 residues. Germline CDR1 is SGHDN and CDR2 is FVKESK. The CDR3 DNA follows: TGTGCCAGCAGCCAAGTCAGGGGGACTAATGAAAAACTGTTTTTT. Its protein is CASSQVRGTNEKLFF. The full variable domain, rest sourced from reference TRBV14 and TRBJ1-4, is EAGVTQFPSHSVIEKGQTVTLRCDPISGHDNLYWYRRVMGKEIKFLLHFVKESKQDESGMPNNRFLAERTGGTYSTLKVQPAELEDSGVYFCASSQVRGTNEKLFFGSGTQLSVL.